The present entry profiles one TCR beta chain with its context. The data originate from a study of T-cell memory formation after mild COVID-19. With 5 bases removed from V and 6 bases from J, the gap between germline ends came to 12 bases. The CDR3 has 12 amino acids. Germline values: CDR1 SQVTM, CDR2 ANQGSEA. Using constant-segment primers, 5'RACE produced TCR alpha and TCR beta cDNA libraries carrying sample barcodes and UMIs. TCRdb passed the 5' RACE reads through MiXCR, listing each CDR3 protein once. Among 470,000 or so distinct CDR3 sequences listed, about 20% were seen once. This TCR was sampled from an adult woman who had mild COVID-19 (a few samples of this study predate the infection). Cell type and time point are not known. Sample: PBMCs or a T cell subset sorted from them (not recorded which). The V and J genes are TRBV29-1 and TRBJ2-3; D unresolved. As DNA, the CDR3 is TGCAGCGTTCAGCCCGGTTCGGATACGCAGTATTTT. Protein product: CSVQPGSDTQYF.